The 32 T cell receptor beta chains in this list originate from one sample, sequenced in a study of T cell changes during pregnancy in multiple sclerosis. TCRdb's copy holds only in-frame clones and misses some; the assay was immunoSEQ multiplex PCR. The table lists roughly 61,000 clones, roughly 94% of them singletons, with just over 2.5% in the top ten. Sample: CD8+ T cells from peripheral blood mononuclear cells, taken after pregnancy. These receptors came from a female donor with multiple sclerosis, enrolled in a pregnancy study.

This chain connects TRBV7-6 to TRBJ2-7; 8 bases align to TRBD2. CDR3 length: 16 residues. After removal of 1 base from V and 4 bases from J, the junction contained 9 bases not matched to a gene. From germline, CDR1 is SGHVS and CDR2 FNYEAQ. CDR3 in amino acids: CASSLEAGLEVYEQYF. The CDR3 bases are TGTGCCAGCAGCTTAGAGGCGGGACTAGAGGTATACGAGCAGTACTTC.

The rearrangement uses TRBV28 and TRBJ1-5, with a possible D match to TRBD1 (5 bases). The CDR3 is made up of 12 amino acids. CDR1 is MDHEN, CDR2 SYDVKM, per germline. V dropped 5 bases and J dropped 4 bases, with 6 bases sitting between them. The CDR3 sequence: CASSQGNQPQHF. Here the CDR3 DNA reads TGTGCCAGCAGTCAGGGTAATCAGCCCCAGCATTTT.

The V and J genes are TRBV27 and TRBJ1-2, with 7 positions matching TRBD1. CDR3 length equals 14 residues. Germline loops: CDR1 MNHEY, CDR2 SMNVEV (reference sequence). The ends lost 6 bases at V and 5 bases at J; junction bases unmatched: 9. As DNA, the CDR3 is TGTGCCAGCAGCCTAAGGGGGCTCAAGTATGGCTACACCTTC. Translated, it gives CASSLRGLKYGYTF.

This chain joins TRBV5-1 and TRBJ2-6; 8 bases map to TRBD2. Unmatched junction bases numbered 1, after V lost 0 bases and J lost 2 bases. From germline, CDR1 is SGHRS and CDR2 YFSETQ. CDR3 length: 16 amino acids. The CDR3 here is CASSLVGGAGANVLTF. The CDR3 DNA sequence: TGCGCCAGCAGCTTGGTCGGGGGGGCTGGGGCCAACGTCCTGACTTTC. Drawing the rest from reference TRBV5-1 and TRBJ2-6, the complete variable domain is KAGVTQTPRYLIKTRGQQVTLSCSPISGHRSVSWYQQTPGQGLQFLFEYFSETQRNKGNFPGRFSGRQFSNSRSEMNVSTLELGDSALYLCASSLVGGAGANVLTFGAGSRLTVL.

V gene TRBV13 combines with J gene TRBJ2-1, with 8 bases lining up with TRBD1. V lost 4 bases, J lost 9 bases, and 8 bases stayed unmatched. Per the germline V gene, CDR1 is PRHDT and CDR2 is FYEKMQ (reference sequence). The CDR3 totals 14 residues. CDR3 region: CASSSRIRGLEQFF. The CDR3, as DNA: TGTGCCAGCAGCTCGCGCATCAGGGGGCTTGAGCAGTTCTTC.

The chain links TRBV9 to TRBJ1-2; 12 bases are a match to TRBD1. Germline V gene data show CDR1 as SGDLS and CDR2 as YYNGEE. This CDR3 is 15 amino acids long. J lost 6 bases, V lost 4 bases, and 7 bases had no gene match. The CDR3, as DNA: TGTGCCAGCAGCCCGTGGGACAGGGGGCGCAATGGCTACACCTTC. It translates to CASSPWDRGRNGYTF. The full variable domain, rest sourced from reference TRBV9 and TRBJ1-2, is DSGVTQTPKHLITATGQRVTLRCSPRSGDLSVYWYQQSLDQGLQFLIQYYNGEERAKGNILERFSAQQFPDLHSELNLSSLELGDSALYFCASSPWDRGRNGYTFGSGTRLTVV.

This chain links TRBV5-4 with TRBJ1-1; weak D call: TRBD1 (5 bases). This CDR3 is built from 13 residues. From germline, CDR1 is SGHNT and CDR2 YYREEE (reference sequence). Trimming cost V 7 bases and J 8 bases, with 18 bases left between them. CDR3 protein: CASYPPSGGEAFF. The CDR3 DNA reads TGTGCCAGCTACCCCCCCTCCGGGGGAGAAGCTTTCTTT.

CDR3 protein: CASSIGGTTFYNEQFF. Written as DNA, the CDR3 is TGTGCCAGTAGTATCGGGGGAACTACCTTCTACAATGAGCAGTTCTTC. This chain links TRBV19 with TRBJ2-1, with TRBD2 as a possible D gene (6 bases). Deletions cut 3 bases from V and 3 bases from J, with 15 bases between. CDR1 is LNHDA, CDR2 SQIVND, per germline (reference sequence). CDR3 length equals 16 residues.

The chain uses TRBV19 and TRBJ2-1; 10 nucleotides align to TRBD2. Germline assignment: CDR1 LNHDA and CDR2 SQIVND (reference sequence). Unmatched junction bases numbered 5, after V lost 5 bases and J lost 10 bases. The CDR3 length is 13 residues. The chain's CDR3 is CASSASGSGEQFF. The CDR3 coding sequence is TGTGCCAGTAGTGCTAGCGGGAGTGGGGAGCAGTTCTTC.

This clone appeared a single time. The chain combines TRBV28 with TRBJ2-1; no definite D call. The germline CDR1 and CDR2 sequences are MDHEN and SYDVKM. The V end lost 5 bases, the J end lost 6 bases, and 5 bases lay between the germline ends. There are 11 residues in the CDR3. CDR3: CASSPSNEQFF. The CDR3 DNA is TGTGCCAGCAGTCCGAGCAATGAGCAGTTCTTC. Combining the CDR3 with reference TRBV28 and TRBJ2-1 gives the whole variable domain DVKVTQSSRYLVKRTGEKVFLECVQDMDHENMFWYRQDPGLGLRLIYFSYDVKMKEKGDIPEGYSVSREKKERFSLILESASTNQTSMYLCASSPSNEQFFGPGTRLTVL.

This clone was recorded a few times. The V and J genes are TRBV7-9 and TRBJ1-2; D unclear. Germline V gene lookup returns CDR1 SEHNR and CDR2 FQNEAQ (reference sequence). The CDR3 is 12 amino acids. V was shortened by 5 bases and J by 4 bases, with 8 bases between the two germline ends. In DNA, the CDR3 is TGTGCCAGCAGCCCCGGTGGCTATGGCTACACCTTC. Encoded protein: CASSPGGYGYTF.

The chain uses TRBV27 and TRBJ1-5; the match to TRBD1 covers 10 bases. CDR3 length equals 14 residues. The V segment lost 3 bases and the J segment 7 bases; nucleotides outside the gene matches: 3. The germline V gene encodes CDR1 MNHEY and CDR2 SMNVEV (reference sequence). The CDR3 bases are TGTGCCAGCAGTTTGGGACAGGGGATACAGCCCCAGCATTTT. Amino acid sequence: CASSLGQGIQPQHF.

V usage is TRBV7-6 and J usage is TRBJ2-1; 9 bases line up with TRBD1. The ends lost 4 bases at V and 3 bases at J; junction bases unmatched: 4. Germline V CDR1 and CDR2: SGHVS, FNYEAQ. This CDR3 has 15 amino acids. The CDR3 nucleotides read TGTGCCAGCAGCTCAAGACAGGGGGTCTACAATGAGCAGTTCTTC. It is translated as CASSSRQGVYNEQFF.

The chain employs TRBV7-9 and TRBJ2-5; TRBD1 aligns across 8 bases. The CDR3 loop spans 13 amino acids. J gave up 5 bases and V 2 bases, and 1 base lay outside the gene matches. Germline CDR1 reads SEHNR; CDR2 reads FQNEAQ (reference sequence). The CDR3 coding sequence is TGTGCCAGCAGCTTAACAGGGGGGGAGACCCAGTACTTC. Its translation: CASSLTGGETQYF.

The chain has TRBV4-1 and TRBJ2-3; no clear D gene. Germline CDR1 and CDR2: MGHRA and YSYEKL. This CDR3 region has 16 residues. V dropped 1 base and J dropped 2 bases, with 13 bases sitting between them. CDR3 coding DNA: TGCGCCAGCAGCCAAGTGGCAGATCACCACACAGATACGCAGTATTTT. It translates to CASSQVADHHTDTQYF.

The J gene is TRBJ1-2, the V gene TRBV4-1; a weak D match, TRBD1 (5 bases). CDR1 is MGHRA, CDR2 YSYEKL, per germline. V dropped 3 bases and J dropped 3 bases, with 11 bases sitting between them. This CDR3 region has 14 residues. The CDR3 sequence is CASSHETEDYGYTF. The CDR3 DNA follows: TGCGCCAGCAGCCACGAGACAGAGGACTATGGCTACACCTTC.

The chain combines TRBV29-1 with TRBJ2-3; 8 nucleotides align to TRBD2. Germline V gene data show CDR1 as SQVTM and CDR2 as ANQGSEA. V lost 6 bases and J lost 0; bases outside the gene matches: 5. The CDR3 has 14 amino acids. The CDR3 is CSVVAGISTDTQYF. The DNA for the CDR3 is TGCAGCGTAGTAGCGGGGATAAGCACAGATACGCAGTATTTT.

The chain combines TRBV6-5 with TRBJ2-1; TRBD2 is a possible D gene (6 bases). Germline loops: CDR1 MNHEY, CDR2 SVGAGI. V lost 9 bases and J lost 5, with 11 bases in between. CDR3 length: 12 amino acids. CDR3 region: CARGLINNEQFF. In DNA form, the CDR3 reads TGTGCCAGGGGACTCATAAACAATGAGCAGTTCTTC.

The genes are TRBV2 and TRBJ2-1; possibly TRBD2 for D (5 bases). Germline V gene sequence: CDR1 SNHLY, CDR2 FYNNEI. V gave up 8 bases and J gave up 4 bases, with 18 bases separating them. The CDR3 loop spans 15 amino acids. The CDR3 here is CASLKTSGIYNEQFF. DNA of the CDR3: TGTGCCAGCCTTAAGACCAGCGGAATTTACAATGAGCAGTTCTTC. Full variable domain (rest looked up from reference TRBV2 and TRBJ2-1): EPEVTQTPSHQVTQMGQEVILRCVPISNHLYFYWYRQILGQKVEFLVSFYNNEISEKSEIFDDQFSVERPDGSNFTLKIRSTKLEDSAMYFCASLKTSGIYNEQFFGPGTRLTVL.

The gene calls are TRBV27 and TRBJ2-7; D not certain. The CDR3 runs 15 residues. Trimming took off 5 bases at V and 2 bases at J, with 16 bases between the two ends. CDR1 and CDR2 from the germline V gene are MNHEY and SMNVEV (reference sequence). This chain's CDR3 is CASSHLSTVAYEQYF. Written as DNA, the CDR3 is TGTGCCAGCAGTCACTTGTCCACAGTGGCCTACGAGCAGTACTTC.

In this sample, this clone turned up once. DNA for the CDR3: TGCGCCAGCAGGGACAGGGGTTTGAACACTGAAGCTTTCTTT. Translated: CASRDRGLNTEAFF. The gene calls are TRBV5-1 and TRBJ1-1; 9 positions match TRBD1. Germline CDR1 is SGHRS and CDR2 is YFSETQ. CDR3 length equals 14 residues. The trim removed 5 bases at V and 0 bases at J, leaving 2 bases unmatched.

The chain links TRBV25-1 to TRBJ1-1, with D possibly matching TRBD1 (5 bases). Germline CDR1 MGHDK, CDR2 SYGVNS. Deletions cut 7 bases from V and 1 base from J, with 16 bases between. This CDR3 has 15 residues. As DNA, the CDR3 is TGTGCCAGCACGTCCCCAGGGCCCGGGAACACTGAAGCTTTCTTT. This codes for CASTSPGPGNTEAFF.

The chain links TRBV6-6 to TRBJ2-7; 7 positions agree with TRBD2. The V gene end was trimmed by 0 bases and the J gene end by 3 bases; junction bases not matched to a gene: 8. There are 16 residues in the CDR3. Germline V gene lookup returns CDR1 MNHNY and CDR2 SVGAGI (reference sequence). CDR3 sequence reads: CASSYSKVAGNYEQYF. As DNA, the CDR3 is TGTGCCAGCAGTTACTCGAAGGTAGCGGGTAACTACGAGCAGTACTTC.

The chain has TRBV6-4 and TRBJ2-3; no definite D call. The CDR3 runs to 16 residues. Germline V gene data show CDR1 as MRHNA and CDR2 as SNTAGT. Trimming cost V 3 bases and J 1 base, with 14 bases left between them. The CDR3 bases are TGTGCCAGCAGTGAAATCGAGTCCCTTGGCACAGATACGCAGTATTTT. It is translated as CASSEIESLGTDTQYF.

V gene TRBV28 combines with J gene TRBJ2-7; D unresolved. In germline, CDR1 is MDHEN, CDR2 SYDVKM. This CDR3 contains 13 residues. Trimming pared 2 bases from V and 5 bases from J, leaving 10 bases between. The CDR3 nucleotides read TGTGCCAGCAGTTTAGCGGTTTGGGACGAGCAGTACTTC. Translated: CASSLAVWDEQYF.

The chain joins TRBV7-9 to TRBJ2-7, with D uncertain. Germline CDR1 SEHNR, CDR2 FQNEAQ (reference sequence). There are 12 residues in the CDR3. The V and J ends lost 7 bases and 6 bases respectively, with 13 bases between them. CDR3 residues: CASTTAALEQYF. The DNA of the CDR3 is TGTGCCAGCACCACCGCGGCGCTCGAGCAGTACTTC.

The chain is built from TRBV25-1 and TRBJ2-1, with TRBD1 as a possible D gene (5 bases). The length of the CDR3 is 16 residues. CDR1 and CDR2 from the germline V gene are MGHDK and SYGVNS. V lost 1 base and J lost 0, with 10 bases in between. The CDR3 protein is CASSEFRQSSYNEQFF. The DNA for the CDR3 is TGTGCCAGCAGTGAATTTAGACAGAGCTCCTACAATGAGCAGTTCTTC.

The chain couples TRBV2 to TRBJ2-1; the D gene is possibly TRBD1 (6 bases). This CDR3 is 13 amino acids long. Germline values: CDR1 SNHLY, CDR2 FYNNEI. V was clipped by 8 bases and J by 5 bases, with 13 bases between them. The DNA for the CDR3 is TGTGCCAGCCGGACAGCCGCTAACAATGAGCAGTTCTTC. It is translated as CASRTAANNEQFF.

This sequence joins TRBV7-9 and TRBJ2-7; possible D gene TRBD1, 6 bases. Trimming shortened V by 5 bases and J by 6 bases, and 11 bases separated the two germline ends. The CDR3 is made up of 12 amino acids. Germline CDR1 SEHNR, CDR2 FQNEAQ (reference sequence). The CDR3 protein is CASSPGTFEQYF. The DNA for the CDR3 is TGTGCCAGCAGCCCCGGGACATTCGAGCAGTACTTC.

Concerning this clone itself: The junction and the germline gene differ at one end; a read error may be behind it. This chain connects TRBV2 to TRBJ2-4; 16 bases are a match to TRBD2. The germline V gene has CDR1 SNHLY and CDR2 FYNNEI. The CDR3 covers 17 residues. CDR3 DNA sequence: TGTGCCAGCAGTGAATGGGTTGGGGGGACTAGCGGGAGGGCCATCGACTTC. Translating gives CASSEWVGGTSGRAIDF. Complete variable domain (other parts from reference TRBV2 and TRBJ2-4): EPEVTQTPSHQVTQMGQEVILRCVPISNHLYFYWYRQILGQKVEFLVSFYNNEISEKSEIFDDQFSVERPDGSNFTLKIRSTKLEDSAMYFCASSEWVGGTSGRAIDFGAGTRLSVL.

The genes are TRBV27 and TRBJ2-7; D unresolved. Germline CDR1 MNHEY, CDR2 SMNVEV (reference sequence). Deletions cut 3 bases from V and 0 bases from J, with 6 bases between. This CDR3 contains 13 residues. CDR3: CASSFAASYEQYF. The CDR3 nucleotides are TGTGCCAGCAGTTTTGCGGCCTCCTACGAGCAGTACTTC.

The genes are TRBV11-2 and TRBJ2-3, with 9 positions matching TRBD1. V dropped 4 bases and J dropped 4; count of bases not matched to a gene: 6. CDR3 length: 15 residues. Looked up from germline, CDR1 is SGHAT and CDR2 is FQNNGV. The CDR3 spells CASSSGTGSADTQYF. The CDR3 DNA follows: TGTGCCAGCAGCTCCGGGACAGGGAGCGCAGATACGCAGTATTTT.